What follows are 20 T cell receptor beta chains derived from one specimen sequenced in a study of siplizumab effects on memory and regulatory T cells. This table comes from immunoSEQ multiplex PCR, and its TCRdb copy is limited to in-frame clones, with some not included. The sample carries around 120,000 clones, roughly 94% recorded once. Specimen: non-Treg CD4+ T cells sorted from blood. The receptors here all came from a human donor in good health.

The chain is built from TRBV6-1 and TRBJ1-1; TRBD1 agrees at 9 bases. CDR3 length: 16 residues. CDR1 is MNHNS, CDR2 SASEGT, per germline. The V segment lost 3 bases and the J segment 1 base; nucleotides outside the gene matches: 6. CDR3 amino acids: CASSDRRTGANTEAFF. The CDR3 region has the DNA TGTGCCAGCAGTGACAGGAGGACAGGGGCGAACACTGAAGCTTTCTTT.

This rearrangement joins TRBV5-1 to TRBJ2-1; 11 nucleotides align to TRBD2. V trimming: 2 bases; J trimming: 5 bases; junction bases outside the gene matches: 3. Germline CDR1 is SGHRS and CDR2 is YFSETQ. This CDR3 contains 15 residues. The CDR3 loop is CASSLLAGVDNEQFF. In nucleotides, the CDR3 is TGCGCCAGCAGCTTACTAGCGGGAGTTGACAATGAGCAGTTCTTC.

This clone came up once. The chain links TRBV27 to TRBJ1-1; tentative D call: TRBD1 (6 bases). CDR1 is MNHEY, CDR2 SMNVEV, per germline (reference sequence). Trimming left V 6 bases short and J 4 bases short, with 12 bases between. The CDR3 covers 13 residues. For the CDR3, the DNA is TGTGCCAGCAGCCCCGACAGGCCCACTGAAGCTTTCTTT. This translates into CASSPDRPTEAFF.

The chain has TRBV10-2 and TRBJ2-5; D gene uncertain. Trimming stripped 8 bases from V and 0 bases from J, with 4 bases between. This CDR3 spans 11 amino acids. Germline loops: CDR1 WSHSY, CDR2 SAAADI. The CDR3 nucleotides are TGCGCCAGCCGTTACCAAGAGACCCAGTACTTC. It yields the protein CASRYQETQYF.

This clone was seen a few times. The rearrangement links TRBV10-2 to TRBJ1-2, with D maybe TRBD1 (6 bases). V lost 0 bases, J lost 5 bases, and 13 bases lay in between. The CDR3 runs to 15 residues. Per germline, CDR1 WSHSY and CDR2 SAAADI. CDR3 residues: CASSESSGVSYGYTF. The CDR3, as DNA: TGCGCCAGCAGTGAGTCGTCAGGGGTTTCTTATGGCTACACCTTC.

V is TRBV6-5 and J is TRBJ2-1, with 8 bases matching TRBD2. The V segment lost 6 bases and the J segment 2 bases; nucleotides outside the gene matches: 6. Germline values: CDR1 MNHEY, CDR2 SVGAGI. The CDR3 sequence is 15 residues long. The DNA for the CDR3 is TGTGCCAGCAGCACCACTAGCGGCGCCTACAATGAGCAGTTCTTC. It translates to CASSTTSGAYNEQFF.

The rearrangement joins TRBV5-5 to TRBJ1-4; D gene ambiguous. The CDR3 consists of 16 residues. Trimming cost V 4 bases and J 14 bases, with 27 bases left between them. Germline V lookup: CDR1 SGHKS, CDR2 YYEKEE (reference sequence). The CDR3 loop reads CASSPFTFTASGSLFF. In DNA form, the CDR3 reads TGTGCCAGCAGCCCGTTCACTTTTACGGCCTCAGGAAGTCTGTTTTTT.

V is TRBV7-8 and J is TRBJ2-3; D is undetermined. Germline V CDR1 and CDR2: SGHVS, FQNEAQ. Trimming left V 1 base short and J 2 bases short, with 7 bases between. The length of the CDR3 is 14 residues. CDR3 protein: CASSLGHTTDTQYF. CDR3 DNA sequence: TGTGCCAGCAGCTTAGGACATACCACAGATACGCAGTATTTT.

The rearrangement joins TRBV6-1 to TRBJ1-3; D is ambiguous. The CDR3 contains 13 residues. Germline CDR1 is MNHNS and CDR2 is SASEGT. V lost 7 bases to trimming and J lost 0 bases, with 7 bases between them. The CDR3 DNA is TGTGCCAGCATAGAGAGCTCTGGAAACACCATATATTTT. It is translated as CASIESSGNTIYF.

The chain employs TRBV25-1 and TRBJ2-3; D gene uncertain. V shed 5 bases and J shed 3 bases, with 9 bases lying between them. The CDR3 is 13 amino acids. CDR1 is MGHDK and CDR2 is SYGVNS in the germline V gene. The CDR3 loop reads CASSLVRTDTQYF. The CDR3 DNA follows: TGTGCCAGCAGTCTAGTCCGGACAGATACGCAGTATTTT.

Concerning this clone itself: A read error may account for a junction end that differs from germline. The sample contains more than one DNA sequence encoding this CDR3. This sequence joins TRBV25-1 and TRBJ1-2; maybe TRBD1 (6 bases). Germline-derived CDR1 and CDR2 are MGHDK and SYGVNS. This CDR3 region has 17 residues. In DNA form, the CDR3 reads TGCGCCAGCAGTGAATTGACAGGCGGGAAAACCCACTATGGCTACACCTTC. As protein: CASSELTGGKTHYGYTF.

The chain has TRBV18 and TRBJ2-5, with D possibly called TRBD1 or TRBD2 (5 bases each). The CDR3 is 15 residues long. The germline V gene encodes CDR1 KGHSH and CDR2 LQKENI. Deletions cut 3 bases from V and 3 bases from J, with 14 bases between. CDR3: CASSPIYGTEETQYF. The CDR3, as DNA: TGTGCCAGCTCACCGATCTACGGGACGGAAGAGACCCAGTACTTC. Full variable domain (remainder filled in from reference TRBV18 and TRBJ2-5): NAGVMQNPRHLVRRRGQEARLRCSPMKGHSHVYWYRQLPEEGLKFMVYLQKENIIDESGMPKERFSAEFPKEGPSILRIQQVVRGDSAAYFCASSPIYGTEETQYFGPGTRLLVL.

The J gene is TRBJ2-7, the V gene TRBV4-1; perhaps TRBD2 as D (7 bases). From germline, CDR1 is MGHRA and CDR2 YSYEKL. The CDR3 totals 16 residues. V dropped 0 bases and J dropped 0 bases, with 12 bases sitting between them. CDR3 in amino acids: CASSQEARGHSYEQYF. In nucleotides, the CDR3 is TGCGCCAGCAGCCAAGAGGCGCGGGGGCACTCCTACGAGCAGTACTTC.

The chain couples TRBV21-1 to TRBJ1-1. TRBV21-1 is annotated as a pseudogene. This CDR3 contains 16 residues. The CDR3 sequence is CASSPRDGEMNTEAFF. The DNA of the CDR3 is TGTGCCAGCAGCCCTCGTGACGGTGAAATGAACACTGAAGCTTTCTTT.

The DNA for the CDR3 is TGTGCCAGCAGCTCAGGTGGGGGGAGGAACACTGAAGCTTTCTTT. Its protein product is CASSSGGGRNTEAFF. This chain uses TRBV6-5 with TRBJ1-1, with a possible D match to TRBD1 (5 bases). V lost 6 bases and J lost 1, with 15 bases in between. The CDR3 is 15 residues long. The germline gives CDR1 MNHEY, CDR2 SVGAGI.

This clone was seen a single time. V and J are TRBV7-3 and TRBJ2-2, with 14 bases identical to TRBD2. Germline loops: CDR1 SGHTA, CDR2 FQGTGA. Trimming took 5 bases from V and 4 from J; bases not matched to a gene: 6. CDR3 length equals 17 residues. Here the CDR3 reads CASSGGTSGSGTGELFF. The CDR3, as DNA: TGTGCCAGCAGCGGGGGGACTAGCGGGAGCGGCACCGGGGAGCTGTTTTTT.

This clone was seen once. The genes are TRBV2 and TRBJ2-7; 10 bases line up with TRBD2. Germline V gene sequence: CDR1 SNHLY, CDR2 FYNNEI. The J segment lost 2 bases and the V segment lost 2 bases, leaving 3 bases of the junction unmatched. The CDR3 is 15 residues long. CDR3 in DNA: TGTGCCAGCAGTGAAATGCTAGCGGGAGCCTACGAGCAGTACTTC. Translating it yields CASSEMLAGAYEQYF.

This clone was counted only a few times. The CDR3 DNA sequence: TGTGCCAGCAGTGAAGGCCAGAGCTGGCGCTACACCTTC. Translation gives CASSEGQSWRYTF. This rearrangement joins TRBV6-1 to TRBJ1-2; D unresolved. V lost 1 base, J lost 9 bases, and 12 bases lay in between. CDR1 and CDR2 from the germline V gene are MNHNS and SASEGT. This CDR3 contains 13 residues.

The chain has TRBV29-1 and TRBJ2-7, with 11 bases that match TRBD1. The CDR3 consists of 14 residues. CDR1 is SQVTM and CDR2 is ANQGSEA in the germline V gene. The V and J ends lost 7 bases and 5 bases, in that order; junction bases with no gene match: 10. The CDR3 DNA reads TGCAGCGCCGTTGGCCGGGACAGGGGGGACGAGCAGTACTTC. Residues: CSAVGRDRGDEQYF.

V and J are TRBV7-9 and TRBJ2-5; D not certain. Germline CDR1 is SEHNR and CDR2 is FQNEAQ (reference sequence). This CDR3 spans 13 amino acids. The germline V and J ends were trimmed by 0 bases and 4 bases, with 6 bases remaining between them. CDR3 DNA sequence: TGTGCCAGCAGCTTAGCAGGCTTAGAGACCCAGTACTTC. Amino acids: CASSLAGLETQYF.